Included here is one TCR beta chain sequence, with context. This sample stems from a study of shared clonotypes between healthy human individuals. Sequenced by immunoSEQ multiplex PCR; TCRdb stores in-frame clones only, minus some. Counted here are more than 2 million clones, 93% occurring once; the ten biggest clones make up approximately 1.7%. The germline CDR1 and CDR2 sequences are SGHVS and FQNEAQ. The CDR3 spans 14 residues. The V gene lost 3 bases and the J gene lost 0 bases, with 9 bases spanning the gap. CD8 cells regarded as naive lacked CD45RO, were positively chosen for CCR7, and omitted terminally differentiated effector memory CD45RA+ cells.

Sequenced: naive CD8+ T cells from PBMCs. The chain carries TRBV7-8 and TRBJ2-7; D is unresolved. This receptor was identified in a young man in good health. Some clones in this sample may be carry-over from other donors' samples. The DNA for the CDR3 is TGTGCCAGCAGCTTCCTTGAGAACTCCTACGAGCAGTACTTC. It specifies CASSFLENSYEQYF.